This TCR beta chain derives from a study of spatial heterogeneity in lung cancer. Time point specified: sample taken at primary tumor resection. Sequencing was performed on whole RNA extracted from tumor and nontumor lung tissue, or from frozen PBMC, and the material was left unsorted. Samples were donated by 72 untreated early-stage non-small cell lung cancer patients. CDR1 is SGDLS and CDR2 is YYNGEE in the germline V gene. V lost 0 bases and J 3 bases, leaving 8 bases between the germline ends. CDR3 size: 14 residues. A unique molecular identifier was carried by every single TCR cDNA molecule. Using its own MiXCR run on the 5' RACE reads, TCRdb lists one record per CDR3 protein. The repertoire consists of roughly 13,000 distinct CDR3 sequences, with 10% occurring once and the leading ten covering approximately 32%. This clonotype is medium-sized.

The receptor comes from a male donor with early-stage non-small cell lung cancer. The chain is built from TRBV9 and TRBJ2-3, with unresolved D. The sequenced sample was PBMCs, obtained at surgery. The CDR3 nucleotides read TGTGCCAGCAGCGTAGTCGGCGTGACAGATACGCAGTATTTT. Translation gives CASSVVGVTDTQYF.